Following are 13 T cell receptor beta chains from one sample sequenced in a study of blood T cell repertoires in COVID-19. The data were produced by immunoSEQ multiplex PCR, yet TCRdb's version contains in-frame clones alone and is incomplete. Seen here are about 60,000 clones, more than 60% observed once, and the top ten hold less than 10%. The sequenced sample consisted of peripheral blood. These receptors were obtained from a human donor in a cohort sampled during active COVID-19.

The rearrangement uses TRBV11-2 and TRBJ2-3; 10 bases map to TRBD2. The length of the CDR3 is 16 residues. Germline V gene sequence: CDR1 SGHAT, CDR2 FQNNGV. The V and J ends lost 1 base and 4 bases, in that order; junction bases with no gene match: 5. CDR3 nucleotides: TGTGCCAGCAGCTTAGGGGCTAGCGGGAGAGCAGATACGCAGTATTTT. Its protein product is CASSLGASGRADTQYF.

The chain has TRBV6-1 and TRBJ1-6; possibly TRBD1 for D (5 bases). The CDR3 covers 16 residues. Between the trimmed V and J ends, which lost 1 base and 7 bases, there was a span of 14 bases. The germline V gene encodes CDR1 MNHNS and CDR2 SASEGT. CDR3: CASSEGMGRANSPLHF. The CDR3 DNA reads TGTGCCAGCAGTGAAGGGATGGGCAGGGCCAATTCACCCCTCCACTTT.

The genes are TRBV28 and TRBJ2-3; D remains unclear. V shed 8 bases and J shed 2 bases, with 17 bases lying between them. Germline loops: CDR1 MDHEN, CDR2 SYDVKM. The CDR3 consists of 15 residues. In nucleotides, the CDR3 is TGTGCCAGCGGTTCCCTAAACTTCGTCACAGATACGCAGTATTTT. Amino acids: CASGSLNFVTDTQYF.

This clone came up a few times. This chain joins TRBV2 and TRBJ1-5; TRBD1 matches 7 bases. The CDR3 is 15 residues long. Losses at the gene ends were 5 bases for V and 3 bases for J; bases not matched to a gene: 7. Germline values: CDR1 SNHLY, CDR2 FYNNEI. CDR3 DNA: TGTGCCAGCAGTCCGATTGACAGGGACAATCAGCCCCAGCATTTT. Translated, it gives CASSPIDRDNQPQHF.

This chain connects TRBV10-3 to TRBJ2-7; 9 nucleotides agree with TRBD2. The length of the CDR3 is 18 residues. Per the germline V gene, CDR1 is ENHRY and CDR2 is SYGVKD. Trimming took 1 base from V and 2 from J; bases not matched to a gene: 12. CDR3 DNA: TGTGCCATCAGTGAGTATGGGGATCTAGCGGGAATCACCTACGAGCAGTACTTC. This translates into CAISEYGDLAGITYEQYF.

The chain has TRBV7-8 and TRBJ2-1, with a weak D call TRBD2 (5 bases). The CDR3 is made up of 16 amino acids. V gave up 3 bases and J gave up 0 bases, with 12 bases separating them. Germline V gives CDR1 SGHVS, CDR2 FQNEAQ. CDR3 coding DNA: TGTGCCAGCAGCTTGAATGGGGAGAGCTCCTACAATGAGCAGTTCTTC. This encodes CASSLNGESSYNEQFF.

The CDR3 protein is CSASEPGSLSKNIQYF. CDR3 nucleotide sequence: TGCAGTGCTAGTGAACCAGGGTCGCTATCCAAAAACATTCAGTACTTC. The V call is TRBV20-1, the J call TRBJ2-4; the D gene is possibly TRBD1 (5 bases). The V and J ends lost 3 bases and 2 bases respectively, with 17 bases between them. In germline, CDR1 is DFQATT, CDR2 SNEGSKA (reference sequence). The CDR3 length is 16 residues.

This chain connects TRBV5-1 to TRBJ1-5, with a weak D call TRBD1 (6 bases). V dropped 3 bases and J dropped 7 bases, with 11 bases sitting between them. Germline V gene sequence: CDR1 SGHRS, CDR2 YFSETQ. CDR3 size: 13 residues. The DNA for the CDR3 is TGCGCCAGCAGCTACCAACAGGGCCAGCCCCAGCATTTT. It encodes CASSYQQGQPQHF. Drawing the rest from reference TRBV5-1 and TRBJ1-5, the complete variable domain is KAGVTQTPRYLIKTRGQQVTLSCSPISGHRSVSWYQQTPGQGLQFLFEYFSETQRNKGNFPGRFSGRQFSNSRSEMNVSTLELGDSALYLCASSYQQGQPQHFGDGTRLSIL.

The V call is TRBV10-3, the J call TRBJ1-1, with D tentatively TRBD1 (5 bases). The CDR3 consists of 15 residues. Trimming removed 7 bases at V and 4 bases at J, with 19 bases between. Germline V lookup: CDR1 ENHRY, CDR2 SYGVKD. The CDR3 is CAITGDVGGFTEAFF. The CDR3 DNA reads TGTGCCATCACGGGAGACGTTGGGGGGTTCACTGAAGCTTTCTTT.

The chain combines TRBV6-4 with TRBJ2-3, with a tentative D call TRBD2 (6 bases). This CDR3 spans 15 amino acids. The ends were cut back, 4 bases at V and 5 bases at J, with 16 bases in the middle. Germline V gives CDR1 MRHNA, CDR2 SNTAGT. The CDR3, as DNA: TGTGCCAGCAGTGCCGCGGGAATGGCCGTAGATACGCAGTATTTT. This gives the protein CASSAAGMAVDTQYF.

The rearrangement joins TRBV7-2 to TRBJ1-4; the match to TRBD1 covers 9 bases. The CDR3 is 14 residues long. Germline CDR1 is SGHTA and CDR2 is FQGNSA. Trimming cost V 7 bases and J 7 bases; bases outside gene matches: 7. The CDR3 region is CASMKGQGGEKLFF. The CDR3 nucleotides read TGTGCCAGCATGAAGGGACAGGGAGGTGAAAAACTGTTTTTT.

This chain uses TRBV28 with TRBJ2-5, with a possible D match to TRBD2 (7 bases). CDR3 size: 18 residues. The V end was cut by 3 bases, the J end by 1 base, with 21 bases between. Germline assignment: CDR1 MDHEN and CDR2 SYDVKM. For the CDR3, the DNA is TGTGCCAGCAGTTTGGCGGGGGCAGTCCTAAGGGGCCAAGAGACCCAGTACTTC. Residues: CASSLAGAVLRGQETQYF.

The chain joins TRBV7-2 to TRBJ2-2, with TRBD1 matching 7 bases. Germline-derived CDR1 and CDR2 are SGHTA and FQGNSA. Trimming removed 1 base from V and 4 bases from J; junction bases left unmatched: 6. This CDR3 spans 16 amino acids. CDR3 nucleotides: TGTGCCAGCAGCTTAGGGACAGGAGCGTCCACCGGGGAGCTGTTTTTT. This codes for CASSLGTGASTGELFF.